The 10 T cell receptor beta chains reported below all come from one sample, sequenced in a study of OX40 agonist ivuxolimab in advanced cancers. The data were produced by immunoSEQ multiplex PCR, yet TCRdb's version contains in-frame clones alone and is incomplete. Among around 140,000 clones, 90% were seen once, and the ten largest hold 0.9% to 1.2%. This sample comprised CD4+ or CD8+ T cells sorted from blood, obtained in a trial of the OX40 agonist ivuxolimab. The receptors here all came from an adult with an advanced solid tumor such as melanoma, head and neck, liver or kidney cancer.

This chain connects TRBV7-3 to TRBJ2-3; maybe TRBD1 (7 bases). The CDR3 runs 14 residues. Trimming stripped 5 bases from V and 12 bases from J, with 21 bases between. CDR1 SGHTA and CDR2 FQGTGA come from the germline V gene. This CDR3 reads CASSQGTDRAVQYF. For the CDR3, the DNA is TGTGCCAGCAGCCAAGGGACTGACAGGGCCGTCCAGTATTTT. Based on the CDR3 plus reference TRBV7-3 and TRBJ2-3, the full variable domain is GAGVSQTPSNKVTEKGKYVELRCDPISGHTALYWYRQSLGQGPEFLIYFQGTGAADDSGLPNDRFFAVRPEGSVSTLKIQRTERGDSAVYLCASSQGTDRAVQYFGPGTRLTVL.

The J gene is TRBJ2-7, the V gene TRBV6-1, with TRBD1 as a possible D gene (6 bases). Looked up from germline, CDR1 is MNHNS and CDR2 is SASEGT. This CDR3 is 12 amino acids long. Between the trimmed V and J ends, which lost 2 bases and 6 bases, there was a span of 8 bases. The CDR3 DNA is TGTGCCAGCAGTGAATTAGGGGGCGAGCAGTACTTC. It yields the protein CASSELGGEQYF.

The CDR3: CASSPDRVETQYF. The CDR3 DNA reads TGCGCCAGCAGCCCAGACAGGGTGGAGACCCAGTACTTC. V usage is TRBV5-1 and J usage is TRBJ2-5; TRBD1 matches 7 bases. After removal of 4 bases from V and 5 bases from J, the junction contained 5 bases not matched to a gene. This CDR3 contains 13 residues. The germline gives CDR1 SGHRS, CDR2 YFSETQ.

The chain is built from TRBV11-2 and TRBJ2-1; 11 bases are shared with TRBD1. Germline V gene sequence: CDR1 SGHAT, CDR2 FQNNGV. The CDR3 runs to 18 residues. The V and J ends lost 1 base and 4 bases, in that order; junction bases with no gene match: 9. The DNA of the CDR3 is TGTGCCAGCAGCTTAGCCCGGGACAGGGGGAGCAGATACAATGAGCAGTTCTTC. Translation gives CASSLARDRGSRYNEQFF.

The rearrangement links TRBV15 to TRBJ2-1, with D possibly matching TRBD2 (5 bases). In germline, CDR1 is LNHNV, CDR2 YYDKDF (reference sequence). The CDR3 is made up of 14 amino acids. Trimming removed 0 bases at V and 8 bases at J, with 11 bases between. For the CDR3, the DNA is TGTGCCACCAGCAGAGAAGTAGCGATAGATGAGCAGTTCTTC. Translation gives CATSREVAIDEQFF.

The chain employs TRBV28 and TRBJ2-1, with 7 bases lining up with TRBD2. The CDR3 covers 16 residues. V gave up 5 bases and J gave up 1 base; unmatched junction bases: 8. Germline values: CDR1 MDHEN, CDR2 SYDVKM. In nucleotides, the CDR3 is TGTGCCAGCAGTCCCCAGTTGGGAGGGTCCTACAATGAGCAGTTCTTC. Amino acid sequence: CASSPQLGGSYNEQFF. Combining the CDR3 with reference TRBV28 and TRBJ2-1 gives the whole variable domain DVKVTQSSRYLVKRTGEKVFLECVQDMDHENMFWYRQDPGLGLRLIYFSYDVKMKEKGDIPEGYSVSREKKERFSLILESASTNQTSMYLCASSPQLGGSYNEQFFGPGTRLTVL.

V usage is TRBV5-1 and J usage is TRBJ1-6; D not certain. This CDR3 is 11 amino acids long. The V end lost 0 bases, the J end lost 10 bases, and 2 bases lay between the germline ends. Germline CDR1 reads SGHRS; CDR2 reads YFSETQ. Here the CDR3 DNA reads TGCGCCAGCAGCTTGGAGTCACCCCTCCACTTT. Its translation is CASSLESPLHF.

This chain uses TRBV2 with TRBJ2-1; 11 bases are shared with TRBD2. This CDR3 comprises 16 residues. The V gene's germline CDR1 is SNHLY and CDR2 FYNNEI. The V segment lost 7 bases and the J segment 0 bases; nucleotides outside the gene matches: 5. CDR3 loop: CASKLAGASSYNEQFF. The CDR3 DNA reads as TGTGCCAGCAAACTAGCGGGAGCGAGCTCCTACAATGAGCAGTTCTTC.

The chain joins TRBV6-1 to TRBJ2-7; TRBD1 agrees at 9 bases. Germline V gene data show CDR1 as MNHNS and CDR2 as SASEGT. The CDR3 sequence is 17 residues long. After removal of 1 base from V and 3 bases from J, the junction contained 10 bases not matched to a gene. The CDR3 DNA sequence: TGTGCCAGCAGTGAAGAGTTAATGGGACAGGGAATCTACGAGCAGTACTTC. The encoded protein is CASSEELMGQGIYEQYF.

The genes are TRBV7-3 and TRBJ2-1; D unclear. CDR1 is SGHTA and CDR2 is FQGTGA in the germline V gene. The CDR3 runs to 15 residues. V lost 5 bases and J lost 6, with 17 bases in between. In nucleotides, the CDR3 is TGTGCCAGCAGCACATCTCCCGTTCTCCCCAATGAGCAGTTCTTC. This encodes CASSTSPVLPNEQFF. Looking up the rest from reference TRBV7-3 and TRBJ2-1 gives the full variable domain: GAGVSQTPSNKVTEKGKYVELRCDPISGHTALYWYRQSLGQGPEFLIYFQGTGAADDSGLPNDRFFAVRPEGSVSTLKIQRTERGDSAVYLCASSTSPVLPNEQFFGPGTRLTVL.